This TCR beta chain emerged from a study of blood T cells in healthy people across ages (dated by TCRdb to the mid-2010s). Turning to the overall study: In model experiments, template switching captured about one uniquely barcoded TCR beta cDNA molecule for every two T cells. To avoid experimental bias, donors of different ages were randomly spread across the sequencing lanes. The study measured age-related changes in TCR beta repertoire diversity using deep sequencing normalized with unique cDNA molecular identifiers. The study analyzed two additional independent replicas of 1 million unique cDNA reads from the same blood draw for two donors, one aged 18 to 29 and one aged 80 or older. The donors were divided into four age groups: young (average about 15 years), middle-aged (about 40), aged (approximately 59) and long-lived (82). The study at large found these results: Since profiling was done on bulk unsorted PBMCs, naive and antigen-experienced compartments could not be conclusively compared. The percentage of naive T cells measured by flow cytometry correlated strongly with observed TCR beta diversity. Estimates of total diversity based on one million sequenced T cells were considered lower bounds and underestimates. The long-lived group showed more naive CD4+ T cells, fewer expanded clones and increased TCR diversity than the aged group, suggesting age selection. Because donor CMV infection status was unknown, age-related changes in expanded clonotypes were potentially confounded. As age increased, observed TCR beta diversity per million T cells dropped in a roughly linear way, and a significant reduction was already evident by age about 40.

Of note for this clonotype: The target of this receptor is not known. It has no much larger one-base neighbor in the sample; base qualities were not kept.

Sequences DFQATT (CDR1) and SNEGSKA (CDR2) are obtained from the germline V gene (reference sequence). V loses 7 bases of germline sequence and J loses 5 bases, and the interval between the two ends is 14 bases. Reading from cysteine to phenylalanine, the CDR3 counts 13 amino acids. Only CDR3 DNA remains: 39 bases, in frame from the first base. Libraries were made using 5' RACE. Sequencing was carried out with an Illumina HiSeq 2500. A second PCR of roughly 7 to 11 cycles was performed with a sample-barcoded 5' primer and a J-beta primer mix. Each TCR beta cDNA molecule received a unique molecular identifier from a template-switch 5' adaptor carrying 12 random nucleotides. At least 2.5 million CDR3-containing paired-end reads were obtained from each sample. First-strand cDNA was synthesized from all RNA with the Mint cDNA synthesis kit, primed by a TRBC-specific oligonucleotide. All cDNA was treated with uracil-DNA glycosylase and then went through a first 18-cycle PCR with the universal primers M1SS and BC2_uni_R. The authors' analysis ran thus. Normalization of each sample was performed by random selection of 1 million high-quality reads, each carrying a distinct molecular identifier. Reads sharing molecular identifiers were discarded rather than binned into consensus sequences. CDR3 identification, clonotype clustering and error correction used MiTCR with a Q25 quality threshold and the strictest error-elimination algorithm. A nonparametric unseen species model with Euler transformation was used to estimate a lower bound on total TCR beta diversity. In TCRdb, the public reads were trimmed at Q25 with fastp and aligned with MiXCR, with productive beta chains retained. Rows matching on CDR3 protein sequence are summarized as one entry with the most common DNA and genes. These V and J calls are TCRdb output, not the study's own analysis. This sample gives 920,000 or so distinct CDR3 sequences in total; more than 35% of them show up just once. The top ten constitute 18% of the sample.

Systemically healthy Caucasian individuals from Russia, roughly 40 in total and aged roughly 6 to 100 years, were included as donors. Around 10 milliliters of peripheral blood were collected from each donor into EDTA-treated Vacutainer tubes. Ficoll-Paque density-gradient centrifugation was used to isolate PBMCs, with at least 7 million obtained per sample. Trizol reagent was used to extract total RNA from PBMCs, with at least 6 micrograms per sample. Naive CD45RAhigh/CD27high T cell percentages were measured by flow cytometry on a PBMC aliquot from every donor. This clonotype was sampled from a woman aged 60-70 years in good health. Sequencing was performed on blood. This sequence uses TRBV20-1 and TRBJ1-4; possibly the D gene is TRBD1, per 5 matching bases. This receptor has the CDR3 CSVAGYSNEKLFF. The nucleotides read TGCAGTGTGGCAGGGTATTCGAATGAAAAACTGTTTTTT.